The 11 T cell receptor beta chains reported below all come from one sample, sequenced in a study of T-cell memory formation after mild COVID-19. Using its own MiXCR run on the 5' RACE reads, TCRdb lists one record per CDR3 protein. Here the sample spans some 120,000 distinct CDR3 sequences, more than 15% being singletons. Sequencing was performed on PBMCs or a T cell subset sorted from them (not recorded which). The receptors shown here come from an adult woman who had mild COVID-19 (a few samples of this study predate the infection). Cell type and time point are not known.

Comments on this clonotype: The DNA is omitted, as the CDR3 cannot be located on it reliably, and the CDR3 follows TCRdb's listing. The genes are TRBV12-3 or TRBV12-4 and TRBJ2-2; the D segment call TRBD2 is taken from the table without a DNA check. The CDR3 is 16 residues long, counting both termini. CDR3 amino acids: CASSFVPAGNTGELFF.

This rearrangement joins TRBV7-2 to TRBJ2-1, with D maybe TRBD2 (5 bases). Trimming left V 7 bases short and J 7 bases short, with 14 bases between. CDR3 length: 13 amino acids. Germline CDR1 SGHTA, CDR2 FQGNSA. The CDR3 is CASIPPGSNEQFF. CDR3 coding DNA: TGTGCCAGCATCCCTCCGGGGTCGAATGAGCAGTTCTTC.

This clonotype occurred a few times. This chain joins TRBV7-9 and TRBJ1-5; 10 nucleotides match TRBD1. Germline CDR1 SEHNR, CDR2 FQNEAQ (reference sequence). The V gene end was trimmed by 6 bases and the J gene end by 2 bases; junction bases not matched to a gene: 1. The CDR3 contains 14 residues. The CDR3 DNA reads TGTGCCAGCAGTGGACAGGGGGGCAATCAGCCCCAGCATTTT. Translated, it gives CASSGQGGNQPQHF.

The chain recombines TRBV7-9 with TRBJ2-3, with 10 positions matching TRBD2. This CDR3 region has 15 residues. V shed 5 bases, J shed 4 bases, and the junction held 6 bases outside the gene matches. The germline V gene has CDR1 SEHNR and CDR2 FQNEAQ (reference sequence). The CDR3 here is CASSPIAGGADTQYF. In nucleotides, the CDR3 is TGTGCCAGCAGCCCAATAGCGGGAGGCGCAGATACGCAGTATTTT.

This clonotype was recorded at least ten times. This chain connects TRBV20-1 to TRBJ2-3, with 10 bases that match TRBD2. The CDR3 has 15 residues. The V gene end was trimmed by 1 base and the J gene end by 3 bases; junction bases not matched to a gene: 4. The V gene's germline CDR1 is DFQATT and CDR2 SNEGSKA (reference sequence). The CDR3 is CSARVASGRTDTQYF. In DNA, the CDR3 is TGCAGTGCTAGAGTGGCTAGCGGGAGAACAGATACGCAGTATTTT.

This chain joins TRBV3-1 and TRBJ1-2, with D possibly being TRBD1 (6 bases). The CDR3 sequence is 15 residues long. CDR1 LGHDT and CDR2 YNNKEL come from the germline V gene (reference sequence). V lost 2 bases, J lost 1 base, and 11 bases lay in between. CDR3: CASSQTGLGNYGYTF. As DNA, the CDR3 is TGTGCCAGCAGCCAAACAGGGTTAGGTAACTATGGCTACACCTTC.

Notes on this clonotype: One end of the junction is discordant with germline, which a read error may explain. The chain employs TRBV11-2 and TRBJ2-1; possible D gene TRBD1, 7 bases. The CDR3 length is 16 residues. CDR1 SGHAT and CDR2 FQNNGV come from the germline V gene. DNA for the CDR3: TGTGCCAGCAGCTTATCGGGGGACAGAATCCCAATGAGCAGAGTCTTC. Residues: CASSLSGDRIPMSRVF.

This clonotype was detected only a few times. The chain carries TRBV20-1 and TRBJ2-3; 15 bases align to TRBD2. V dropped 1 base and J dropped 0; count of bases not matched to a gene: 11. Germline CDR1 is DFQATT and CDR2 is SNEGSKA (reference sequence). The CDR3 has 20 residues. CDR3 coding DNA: TGCAGTGCTAGAGCCTATCCCGGACTAGCGGGAGGGCCGAGCACAGATACGCAGTATTTT. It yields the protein CSARAYPGLAGGPSTDTQYF.

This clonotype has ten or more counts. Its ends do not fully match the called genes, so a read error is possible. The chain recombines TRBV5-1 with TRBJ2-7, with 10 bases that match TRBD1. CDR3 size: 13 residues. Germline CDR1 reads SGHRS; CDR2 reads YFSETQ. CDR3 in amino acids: CASSLQGTGAKDF. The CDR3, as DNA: TGCGCCAGCAGCTTGCAAGGGACAGGGGCGAAAGACTTC.

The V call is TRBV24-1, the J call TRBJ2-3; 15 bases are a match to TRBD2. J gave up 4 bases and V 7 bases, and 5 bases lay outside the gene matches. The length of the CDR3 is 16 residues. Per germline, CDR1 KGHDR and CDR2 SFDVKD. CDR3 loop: CATSGTSGRWADTQYF. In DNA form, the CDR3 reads TGTGCCACCAGCGGGACTAGCGGGAGGTGGGCAGATACGCAGTATTTT.

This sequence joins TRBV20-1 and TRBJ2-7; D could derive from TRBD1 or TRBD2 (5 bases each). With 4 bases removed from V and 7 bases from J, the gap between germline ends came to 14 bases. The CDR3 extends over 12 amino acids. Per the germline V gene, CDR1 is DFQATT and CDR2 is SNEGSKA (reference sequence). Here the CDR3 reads CSATSAGREQYF. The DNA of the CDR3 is TGCAGTGCTACGTCGGCAGGGAGAGAGCAGTACTTC.